This T cell receptor (beta chain) was observed in a study of T cell repertoires in cytomegalovirus infection. As for the study in general: In the study, CMV epitopes included recently identified HLA-C-restricted and well-studied HLA-B-restricted ones. Indications of both CMV infection and matching HLA type were provided by public TCR beta signatures. Findings and limits, study-wide: Ex vivo, HLA-C-restricted CMV-specific TCR beta clonotypes prevailed over the rest of the response.

V was clipped by 4 bases and J by 4 bases, with 11 bases between them. The CDR3 extends over 14 amino acids. Germline V lookup: CDR1 LNHNV, CDR2 YYDKDF (reference sequence). Concerning this clonotype: What it binds is not known.

One entry per CDR3 protein, called by TCRdb with MiXCR from the reads. The sample holds 110,000 to 150,000 distinct CDR3 sequences; more than 25% are singletons and the top ten take 45% to 55%. This sample comprised CD8+ T cells from cultured PBMCs, obtained from culture after CMV antigen stimulation. This chain links TRBV15 with TRBJ1-5; D possibly corresponds to TRBD1 (6 bases). The clonotype comes from a human donor in good health (CMV status not recorded). Some clones in this sample may be carry-over from other donors' samples. CDR3 amino acids: CATSNQQGNQPQHF. Here the CDR3 DNA reads TGTGCCACCAGCAACCAACAGGGAAATCAGCCCCAGCATTTT.